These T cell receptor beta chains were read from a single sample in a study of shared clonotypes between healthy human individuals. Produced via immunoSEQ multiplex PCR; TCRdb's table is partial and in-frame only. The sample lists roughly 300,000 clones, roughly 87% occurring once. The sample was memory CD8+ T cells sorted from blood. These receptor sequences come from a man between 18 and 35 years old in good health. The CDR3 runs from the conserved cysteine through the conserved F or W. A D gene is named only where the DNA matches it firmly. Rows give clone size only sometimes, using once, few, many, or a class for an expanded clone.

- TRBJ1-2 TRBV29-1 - TGCAGCGTTGAAGCGCCATACTATGGCTACACCTTC CSVEAPYYGYTF
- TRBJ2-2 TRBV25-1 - TGTGCCAGCAGTGAGGGGGGCCCGAACACCGGGGAGCTGTTTTTT CASSEGGPNTGELFF
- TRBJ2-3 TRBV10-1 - TGCGCCAGCAGTGAGTCTGTGGGGTACACAGATACGCAGTATTTT CASSESVGYTDTQYF
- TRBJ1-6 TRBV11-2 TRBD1 TGTGCCAGCAGCATACAGGGGGGGACCCTCCACTTT CASSIQGGTLHF
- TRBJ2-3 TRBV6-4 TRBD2 TGTGCCAGCAGTCCGGGGGGGGCTGGGACAGATACGCAGTATTTT CASSPGGAGTDTQYF
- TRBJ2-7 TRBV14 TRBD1 TGTGCCAGCAGCCCTTTGGGACAGTCCTACGAGCAGTACTTC CASSPLGQSYEQYF
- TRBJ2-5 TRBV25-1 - TGTGCCAGCAGTGATGACGGAGAGACCCAGTACTTC CASSDDGETQYF
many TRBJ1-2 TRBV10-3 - TGTGCCATCAGGCTACCGGGGGACCTGGTCTATGGCTACACCTTC CAIRLPGDLVYGYTF
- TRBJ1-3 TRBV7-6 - TGTGCCAGCAGCTTAGAGGTCTTTTCCTCTGGAAACACCATATATTTT CASSLEVFSSGNTIYF
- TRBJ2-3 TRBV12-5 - TGTGCTGGAGATATGACAGGGAGGGAGCGCACAGATACGCAGTATTTT CAGDMTGRERTDTQYF
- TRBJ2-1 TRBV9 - TGTGCCAGCAGTGTCCTAAGAGATTCCTACAATGAGCAGTTCTTC CASSVLRDSYNEQFF
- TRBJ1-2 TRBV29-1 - TGCAGCGTTGACCCAGGGCTTGGCTACACCTTC CSVDPGLGYTF
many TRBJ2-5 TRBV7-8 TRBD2 TGTGCCAGCAGCTTATCCCCTAGCGGGGAGTGGCAAGAGACCCAGTACTTC CASSLSPSGEWQETQYF
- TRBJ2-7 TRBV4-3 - TGCGCCAGCAGCCAAGTGTTGGGGAACGAGCAGTACTTC CASSQVLGNEQYF
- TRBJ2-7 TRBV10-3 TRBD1 TGTGCCATCAGTGAGTCCGACAGGGGGCATTTCCCCTCCCTGCGTTACGAGCAGTACTTC CAISESDRGHFPSLRYEQYF
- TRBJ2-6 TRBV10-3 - TGTGCCACGGGAAAGTCTGGGGCCAACGTCCTGACTTTC CATGKSGANVLTF
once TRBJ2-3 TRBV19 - TGTGCCAGTAGCCCGCTTGGGGATACGCAGTATTTT CASSPLGDTQYF
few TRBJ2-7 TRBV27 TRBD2 TGTGCCAGCAGTTTTAGCGGGACGGACCCCTACGAGCAGTACTTC CASSFSGTDPYEQYF
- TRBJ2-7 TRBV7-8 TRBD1 TGTGCCAGCAGCGCCGGGACAGGGCCTTCCTACGAGCAGTACTTC CASSAGTGPSYEQYF
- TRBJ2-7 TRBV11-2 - TGTGCCAGCAGCGAAGTACGTCATTACTCCTACGAGCAGTACTTC CASSEVRHYSYEQYF
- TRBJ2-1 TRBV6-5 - TGTGCCAGCAGTTACTCCGGCCTTGAGCAGTTCTTC CASSYSGLEQFF
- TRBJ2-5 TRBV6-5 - TGTGCCAGCAGCCCCGGGACTGGAGAGACCCAGTACTTC CASSPGTGETQYF
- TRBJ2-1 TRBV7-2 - TGTGCCAGCATGGACTCCCACAATGAGCAGTTCTTC CASMDSHNEQFF
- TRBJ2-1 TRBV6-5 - TGTGCCAGCAGTTACTCAGGGCCCAATGAGCAGTTCTTC CASSYSGPNEQFF
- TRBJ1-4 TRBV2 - TGTGCCAGCAGTAAACGGGGAGGGCCCAATGAAAAACTGTTTTTT CASSKRGGPNEKLFF
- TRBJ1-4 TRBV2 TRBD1 TGTGCCAGCAGACAGGGGGATATTAATGAAAAACTGTTTTTT CASRQGDINEKLFF
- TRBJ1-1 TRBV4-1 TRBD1 TGCGCCAGCAGCCAAGATCGACAGGGTCCGGAAGCTTTCTTT CASSQDRQGPEAFF
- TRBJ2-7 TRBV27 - TGTGCCAGCAGTTTAGACAGCCACTACGAGCAGTACTTC CASSLDSHYEQYF
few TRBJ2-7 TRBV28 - TGTGCCAGCAGCGTGACCCAAGGACCATCCTACGAGCAGTACTTC CASSVTQGPSYEQYF
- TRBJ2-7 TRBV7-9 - TGTGCCAGCAGCTTATCAGGGAGCCACCCCTACGAGCAGTACTTC CASSLSGSHPYEQYF
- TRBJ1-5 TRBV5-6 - TGTGCCAGCAGCTTCTCGACAGGCAATCAGCCCCAGCATTTT CASSFSTGNQPQHF
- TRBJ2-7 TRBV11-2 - TGTGCCAGCAGCTTAGAAGTGACGTTGACCGTCTACGAGCAGTACTTC CASSLEVTLTVYEQYF
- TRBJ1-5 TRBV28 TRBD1 TGTGCCAGCAGTTTAGGGGACAGGGGACATCAGCCCCAGCATTTT CASSLGDRGHQPQHF
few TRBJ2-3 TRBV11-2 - TGTGCCAGCAGCTTAGCTGAGGGCACAGATACGCAGTATTTT CASSLAEGTDTQYF
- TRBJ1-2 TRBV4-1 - TGCGCCAGCAGCCAAGCGGTCCCTAACTATGGCTACACCTTC CASSQAVPNYGYTF
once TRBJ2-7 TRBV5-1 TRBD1 TGCGCCAGCAGCTTGGCACAGGGGGTATACTACGAGCAGTACTTC CASSLAQGVYYEQYF
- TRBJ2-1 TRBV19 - TGTGCCAGTAGTATCAGACACTACAATGAGCAGTTCTTC CASSIRHYNEQFF
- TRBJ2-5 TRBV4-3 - TGCGCCAGCAGCCAAGTCGGAGTTTACCAAGAGACCCAGTACTTC CASSQVGVYQETQYF
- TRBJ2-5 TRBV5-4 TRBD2 TGTGCCAGCACCGAGCGGGGGGACTATAAAGAGACCCAGTACTTC CASTERGDYKETQYF
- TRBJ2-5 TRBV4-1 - TGCGCCAGCAGCCAAGTAGTTGGTGGGTTTGTGACCCAGTACTTC CASSQVVGGFVTQYF
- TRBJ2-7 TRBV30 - TGTGCCTGGAACTGGGGCGGGACACGCGAGCAGTACTTC CAWNWGGTREQYF
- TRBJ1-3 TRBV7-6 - TGTGCCAGCAGCGAGGGGGGGGACACCATATATTTT CASSEGGDTIYF
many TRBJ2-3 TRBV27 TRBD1 TGTGCCAGCAGTTTAGTAGGGGGCGTGAGCACAGATACGCAGTATTTT CASSLVGGVSTDTQYF
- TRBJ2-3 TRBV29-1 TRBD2 TGCAGCGTTGAAGGGACTAGCGGGGGGGAGACAGATACGCAGTATTTT CSVEGTSGGETDTQYF
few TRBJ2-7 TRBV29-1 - TGCAGCATAATGGCCCTCGACAGAGACTACTACGAGCAGTACTTC CSIMALDRDYYEQYF